This T cell receptor (beta chain) appears in the sequencing data of a study of blood T cell repertoires in COVID-19. Study at large: Some COVID-19 samples were acute and others convalescent; all came from the United States, Italy and Spain. In each case, the material was cDNA or gDNA derived from T cells, B-cell-depleted T cells, or PBMCs.

As processed by the authors: Scientists estimated how many nucleated cells there were by amplifying reference gene primers. The data were produced by immunoSEQ multiplex PCR, yet TCRdb's version contains in-frame clones alone and is incomplete. V, J and clone size derive from that table, while D and trimming were established from the DNA sequence. The table has some 100,000 clones, approximately 81% seen once. Trimming removed 3 bases at V and 2 bases at J, with 8 bases between. The germline V gene encodes CDR1 KGHSH and CDR2 LQKENI. This CDR3 is 13 amino acids long. The chain couples TRBV18 to TRBJ2-7, with D unclear. This sequence originates from a human donor in a cohort sampled during active COVID-19. Sequencing used peripheral blood. The CDR3 here is CASSPSVAYEQYF. The CDR3 nucleotides are TGTGCCAGCTCACCTTCCGTCGCCTACGAGCAGTACTTC.